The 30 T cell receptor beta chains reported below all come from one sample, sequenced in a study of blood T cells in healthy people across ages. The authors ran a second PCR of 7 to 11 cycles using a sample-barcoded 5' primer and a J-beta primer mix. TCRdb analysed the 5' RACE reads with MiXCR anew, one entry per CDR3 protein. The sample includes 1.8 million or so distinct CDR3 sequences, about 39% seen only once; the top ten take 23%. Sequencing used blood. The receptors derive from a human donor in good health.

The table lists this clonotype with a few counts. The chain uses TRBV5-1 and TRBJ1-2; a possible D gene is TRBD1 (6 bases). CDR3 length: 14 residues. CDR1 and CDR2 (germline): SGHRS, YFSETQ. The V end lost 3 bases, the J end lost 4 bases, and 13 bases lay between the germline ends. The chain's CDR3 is CASSYTGLSYGYTF. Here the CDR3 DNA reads TGCGCCAGCAGCTACACAGGGCTCTCCTATGGCTACACCTTC.

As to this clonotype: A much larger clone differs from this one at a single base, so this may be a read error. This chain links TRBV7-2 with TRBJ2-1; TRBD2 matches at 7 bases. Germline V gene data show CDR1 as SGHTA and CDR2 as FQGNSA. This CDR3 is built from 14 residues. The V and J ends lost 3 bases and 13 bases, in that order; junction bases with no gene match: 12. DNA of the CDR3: TGTGCCAGCAGCTTCGGCGGGGGTTCGGAGACCCAGTTCTTC. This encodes CASSFGGGSETQFF.

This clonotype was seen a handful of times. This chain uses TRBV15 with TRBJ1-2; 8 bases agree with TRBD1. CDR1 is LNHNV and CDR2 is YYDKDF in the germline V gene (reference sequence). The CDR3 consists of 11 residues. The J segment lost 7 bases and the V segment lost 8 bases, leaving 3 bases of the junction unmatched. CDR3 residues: CATSDRGGYTF. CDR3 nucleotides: TGTGCCACCTCCGACAGGGGTGGCTACACCTTC.

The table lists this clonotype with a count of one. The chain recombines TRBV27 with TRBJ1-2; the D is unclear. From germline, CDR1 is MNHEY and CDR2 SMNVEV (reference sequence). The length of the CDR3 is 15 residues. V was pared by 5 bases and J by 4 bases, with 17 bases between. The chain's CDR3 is CASSPYEVGAYGYTF. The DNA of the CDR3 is TGTGCCAGCAGTCCCTACGAGGTGGGAGCCTATGGCTACACCTTC.

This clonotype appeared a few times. CDR3 residues: CSARDYGTAGGLQETQYF. CDR3 sequence (DNA): TGCAGTGCTAGAGATTACGGGACAGCGGGGGGGCTCCAAGAGACCCAGTACTTC. The chain uses TRBV20-1 and TRBJ2-5, with 10 bases that match TRBD2. J was trimmed by 1 base and V by 0 bases; bases with no gene match: 11. The CDR3 has 18 amino acids. The germline V gene has CDR1 DFQATT and CDR2 SNEGSKA (reference sequence).

The CDR3 is CASREGQGVPETQYF. The CDR3 DNA reads as TGTGCCAGCAGGGAGGGACAGGGAGTTCCAGAGACCCAGTACTTC. The chain employs TRBV6-1 and TRBJ2-5, with 9 positions matching TRBD1. The CDR3 has 15 residues. V was pared by 6 bases and J by 4 bases, with 9 bases of the junction left unmatched. Germline-derived CDR1 and CDR2 are MNHNS and SASEGT.

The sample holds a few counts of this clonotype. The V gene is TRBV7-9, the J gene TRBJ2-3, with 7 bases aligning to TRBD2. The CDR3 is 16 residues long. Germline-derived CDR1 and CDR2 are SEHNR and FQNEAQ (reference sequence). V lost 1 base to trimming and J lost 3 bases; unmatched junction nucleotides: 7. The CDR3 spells CASSLGRDYMTDTQYF. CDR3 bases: TGTGCCAGCAGCTTAGGCCGGGACTATATGACAGATACGCAGTATTTT.

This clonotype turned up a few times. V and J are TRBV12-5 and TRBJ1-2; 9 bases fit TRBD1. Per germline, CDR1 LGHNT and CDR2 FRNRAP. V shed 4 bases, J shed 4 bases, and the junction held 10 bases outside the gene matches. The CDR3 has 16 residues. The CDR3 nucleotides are TGTGCTAGTGGTTCCCGACAGGGGGGACCAACCTATGGCTACACCTTC. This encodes CASGSRQGGPTYGYTF.

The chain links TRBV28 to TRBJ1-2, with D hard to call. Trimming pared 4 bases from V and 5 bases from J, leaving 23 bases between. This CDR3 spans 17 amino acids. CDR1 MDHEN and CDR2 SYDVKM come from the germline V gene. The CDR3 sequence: CASSSSRAGEDLYGYTF. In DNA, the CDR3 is TGTGCCAGCAGTTCCTCTAGGGCGGGAGAGGATCTATATGGCTACACCTTC.

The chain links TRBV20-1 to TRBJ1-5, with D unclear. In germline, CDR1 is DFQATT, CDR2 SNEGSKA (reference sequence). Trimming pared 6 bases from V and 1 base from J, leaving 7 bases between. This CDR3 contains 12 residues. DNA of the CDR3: TGCAGTGCCTCCGTAAGCAATCAGCCCCAGCATTTT. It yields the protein CSASVSNQPQHF.

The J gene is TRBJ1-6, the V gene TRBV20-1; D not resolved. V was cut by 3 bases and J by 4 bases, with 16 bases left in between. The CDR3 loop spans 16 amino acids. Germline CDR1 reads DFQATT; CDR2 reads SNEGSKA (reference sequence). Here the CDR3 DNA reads TGCAGTGCTAGGGCAACAAGTGCGGTTTATAATTCACCCCTCCACTTT. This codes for CSARATSAVYNSPLHF.

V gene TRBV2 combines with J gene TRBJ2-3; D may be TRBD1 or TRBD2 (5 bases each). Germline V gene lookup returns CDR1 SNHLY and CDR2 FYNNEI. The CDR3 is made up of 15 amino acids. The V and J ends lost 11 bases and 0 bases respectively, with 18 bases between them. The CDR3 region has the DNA TGTGCCGGCACCGCGAGGGGTTACAGCACAGATACGCAGTATTTT. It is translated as CAGTARGYSTDTQYF.

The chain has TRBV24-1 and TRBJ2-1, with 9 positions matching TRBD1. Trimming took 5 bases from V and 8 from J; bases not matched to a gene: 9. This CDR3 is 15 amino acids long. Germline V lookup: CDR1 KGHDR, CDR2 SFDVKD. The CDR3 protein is CATSVNYRGRYEQFF. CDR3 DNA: TGTGCCACCAGTGTCAATTACAGGGGGCGATATGAGCAGTTCTTC.

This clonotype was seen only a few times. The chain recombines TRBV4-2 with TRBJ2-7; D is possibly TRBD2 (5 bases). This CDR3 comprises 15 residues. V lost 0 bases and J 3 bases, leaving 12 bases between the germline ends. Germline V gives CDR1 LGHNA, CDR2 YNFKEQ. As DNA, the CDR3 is TGTGCCAGCAGCCAAGATCTACTAGGGCTCTACGAGCAGTACTTC. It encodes CASSQDLLGLYEQYF.

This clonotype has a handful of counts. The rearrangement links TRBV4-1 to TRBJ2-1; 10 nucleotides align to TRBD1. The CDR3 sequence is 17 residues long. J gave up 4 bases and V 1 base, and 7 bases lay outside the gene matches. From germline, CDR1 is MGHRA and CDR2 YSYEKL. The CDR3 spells CASSQVGTGESYNEQFF. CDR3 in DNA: TGCGCCAGCAGCCAAGTGGGGACAGGGGAATCTTACAATGAGCAGTTCTTC.

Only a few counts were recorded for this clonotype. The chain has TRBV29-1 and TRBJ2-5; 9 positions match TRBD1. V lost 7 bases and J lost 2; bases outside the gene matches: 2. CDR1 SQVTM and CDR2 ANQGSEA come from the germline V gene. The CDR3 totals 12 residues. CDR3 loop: CSGQGGQETQYF. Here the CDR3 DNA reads TGCAGCGGACAGGGGGGACAAGAGACCCAGTACTTC.

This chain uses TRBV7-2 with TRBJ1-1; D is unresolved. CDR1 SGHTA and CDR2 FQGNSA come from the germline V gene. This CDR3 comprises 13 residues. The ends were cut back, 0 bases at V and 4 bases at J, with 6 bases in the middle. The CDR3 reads CASSLALSTEAFF. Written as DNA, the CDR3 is TGTGCCAGCAGCTTAGCGTTGAGCACTGAAGCTTTCTTT.

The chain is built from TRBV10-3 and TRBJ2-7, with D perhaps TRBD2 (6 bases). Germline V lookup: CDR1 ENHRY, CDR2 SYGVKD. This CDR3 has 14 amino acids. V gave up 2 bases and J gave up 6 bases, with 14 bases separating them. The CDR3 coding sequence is TGTGCCATCAGTGAGGGAGGGACGTTTGGCGAGCAGTACTTC. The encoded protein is CAISEGGTFGEQYF.

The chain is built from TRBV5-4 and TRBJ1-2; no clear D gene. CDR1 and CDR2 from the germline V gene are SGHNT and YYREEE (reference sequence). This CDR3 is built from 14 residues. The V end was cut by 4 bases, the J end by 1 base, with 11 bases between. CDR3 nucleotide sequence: TGTGCCAGCAGCAATGCCGGGATTAACTATGGCTACACCTTC. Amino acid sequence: CASSNAGINYGYTF.

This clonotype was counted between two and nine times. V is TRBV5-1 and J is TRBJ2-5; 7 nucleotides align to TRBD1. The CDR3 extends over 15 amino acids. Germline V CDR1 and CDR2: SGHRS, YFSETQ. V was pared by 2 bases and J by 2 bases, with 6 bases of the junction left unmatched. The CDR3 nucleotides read TGCGCCAGCAGCTTCGGGACAGCACTTCAAGAGACCCAGTACTTC. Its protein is CASSFGTALQETQYF.

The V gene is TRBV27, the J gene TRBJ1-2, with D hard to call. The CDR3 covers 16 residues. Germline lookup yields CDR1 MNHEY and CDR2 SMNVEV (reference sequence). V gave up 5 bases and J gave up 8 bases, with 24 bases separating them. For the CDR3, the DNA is TGTGCCAGCAGTCTTTCCCAGGAGAAACTCCTTGGCGGCTACACCTTC. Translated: CASSLSQEKLLGGYTF.

CDR3 residues: CASSHTGGAGEQYF. The CDR3 DNA follows: TGTGCCAGCAGTCACACTGGGGGGGCAGGCGAGCAGTACTTC. The chain recombines TRBV7-9 with TRBJ2-7, with D possibly TRBD2 on 7 matching bases. The V end was cut by 6 bases, the J end by 6 bases, with 18 bases between. Germline values: CDR1 SEHNR, CDR2 FQNEAQ (reference sequence). The CDR3 totals 14 residues. Full variable domain (rest looked up from reference TRBV7-9 and TRBJ2-7): DTGVSQNPRHKITKRGQNVTFRCDPISEHNRLYWYRQTLGQGPEFLTYFQNEAQLEKSRLLSDRFSAERPKGSFSTLEIQRTEQGDSAMYLCASSHTGGAGEQYFGPGTRLTVT.

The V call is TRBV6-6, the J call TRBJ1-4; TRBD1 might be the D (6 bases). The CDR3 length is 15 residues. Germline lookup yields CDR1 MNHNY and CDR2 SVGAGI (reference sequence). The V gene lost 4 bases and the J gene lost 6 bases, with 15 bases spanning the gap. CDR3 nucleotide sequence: TGTGCCAGCAGTTTCCCAGGGGATCGGGATGAAAAACTGTTTTTT. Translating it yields CASSFPGDRDEKLFF.

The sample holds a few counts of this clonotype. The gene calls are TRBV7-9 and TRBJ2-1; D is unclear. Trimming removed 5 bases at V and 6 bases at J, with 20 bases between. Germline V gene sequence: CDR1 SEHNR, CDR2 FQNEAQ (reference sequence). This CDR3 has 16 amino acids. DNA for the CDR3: TGTGCCAGCAGCCCTCCCCCCCCCAATAAGGGCAATGAGCAGTTCTTC. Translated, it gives CASSPPPPNKGNEQFF. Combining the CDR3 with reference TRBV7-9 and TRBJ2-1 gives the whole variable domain DTGVSQNPRHKITKRGQNVTFRCDPISEHNRLYWYRQTLGQGPEFLTYFQNEAQLEKSRLLSDRFSAERPKGSFSTLEIQRTEQGDSAMYLCASSPPPPNKGNEQFFGPGTRLTVL.

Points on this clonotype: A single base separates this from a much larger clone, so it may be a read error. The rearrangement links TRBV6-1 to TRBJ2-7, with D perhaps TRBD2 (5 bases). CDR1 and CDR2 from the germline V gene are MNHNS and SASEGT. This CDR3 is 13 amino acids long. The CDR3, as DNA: TGTGCCAGCAGTGATGGACTGTCCTACGGGCAGTACTTC. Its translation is CASSDGLSYGQYF.

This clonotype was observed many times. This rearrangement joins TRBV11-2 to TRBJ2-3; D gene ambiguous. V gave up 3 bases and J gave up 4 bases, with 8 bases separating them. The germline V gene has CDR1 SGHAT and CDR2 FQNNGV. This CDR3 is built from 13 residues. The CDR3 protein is CASSFALADTQYF. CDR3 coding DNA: TGTGCCAGCAGCTTCGCACTTGCAGATACGCAGTATTTT.

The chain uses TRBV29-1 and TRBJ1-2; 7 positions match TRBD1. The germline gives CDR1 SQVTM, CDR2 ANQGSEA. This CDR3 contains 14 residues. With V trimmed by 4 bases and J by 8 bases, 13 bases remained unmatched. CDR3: CSVGGERQGEGYTF. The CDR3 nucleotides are TGCAGCGTTGGGGGGGAAAGACAGGGCGAAGGCTACACCTTC.

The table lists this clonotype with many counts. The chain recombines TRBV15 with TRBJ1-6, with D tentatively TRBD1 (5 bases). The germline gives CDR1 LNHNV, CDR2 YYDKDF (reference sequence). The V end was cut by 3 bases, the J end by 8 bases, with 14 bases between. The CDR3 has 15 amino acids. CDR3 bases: TGTGCCACCAGCAGGGGGGACGGGAGTTATTCACCCCTCCACTTT. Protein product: CATSRGDGSYSPLHF.

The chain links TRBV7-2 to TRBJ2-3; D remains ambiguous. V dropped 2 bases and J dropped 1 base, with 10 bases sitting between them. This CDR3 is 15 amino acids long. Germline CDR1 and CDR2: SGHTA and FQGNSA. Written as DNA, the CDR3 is TGTGCCAGCAGCTTATCTATCCTTGGCACAGATACGCAGTATTTT. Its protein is CASSLSILGTDTQYF.

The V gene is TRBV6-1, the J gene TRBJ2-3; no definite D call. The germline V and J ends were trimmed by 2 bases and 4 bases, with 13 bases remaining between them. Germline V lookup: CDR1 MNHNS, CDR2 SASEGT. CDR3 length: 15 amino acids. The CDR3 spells CASSEFWGRADTQYF. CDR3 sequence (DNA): TGTGCCAGCAGTGAATTCTGGGGTCGCGCAGATACGCAGTATTTT.